Detailed here is one T cell receptor beta chain. The antigen is undetermined. This entry belongs to a study of T cell responses to AZD1222 COVID-19 vaccine. Study outcomes and limitations: Donors were mostly white British, more females; clonal diversity possibly underestimated. The study sampled repertoires only after the peak T cell response. Epitopes outside B.1.351 and B.1.1.7 mutated regions reportedly drew nearly half of spike TCRs. Just a handful of people given AZD1222 tested seropositive at baseline.

The data were produced by immunoSEQ multiplex PCR, yet TCRdb's version contains in-frame clones alone and is incomplete. The sample holds 150,000 to 180,000 clones, around 85% seen once. The TCR comes from an adult who had recovered from COVID-19. Sequenced here: peripheral blood, sampled after recovery from COVID-19.

Here the CDR3 DNA reads TGTGCCAGTAGTCCCGGACAGGGATGGACTGAAAAACTGTTTTTT. This codes for CASSPGQGWTEKLFF. The chain joins TRBV19 to TRBJ1-4; 8 nucleotides match TRBD1. CDR3 length: 15 amino acids. With 5 bases clipped from V and 7 bases from J, the junction kept 9 bases outside the gene matches. The germline gives CDR1 LNHDA, CDR2 SQIVND (reference sequence). The full variable domain, in which reference TRBV19 and TRBJ1-4 provide the parts outside the CDR3, is DGGITQSPKYLFRKEGQNVTLSCEQNLNHDAMYWYRQDPGQGLRLIYYSQIVNDFQKGDIAEGYSVSREKKESFPLTVTSAQKNPTAFYLCASSPGQGWTEKLFFGSGTQLSVL.